This T cell receptor (beta chain) was identified during a study of cytomegalovirus exposure and HLA in healthy donors. Study conclusions and caveats: High sensitivity and specificity were reportedly achieved when the classifier diagnosed cytomegalovirus status.

The trim removed 5 bases at V and 9 bases at J, leaving 11 bases unmatched. Germline CDR1 is MNHEY and CDR2 is SMNVEV (reference sequence). The CDR3 runs 16 residues. Donors came from a validation cohort of about 120 subjects, distinct from the first 666-subject cohort. Sequencing was performed with immunoSEQ multiplex PCR; in TCRdb, only in-frame clones are kept and a portion is missing. The sample holds about 110,000 clones, roughly 84% seen once. On this clone itself: Its antigen is still unknown.

The specimen was PBMCs. This receptor was identified in a woman younger than 35 in good health and CMV-seronegative. The chain links TRBV27 to TRBJ1-6; TRBD1 matches 9 bases. Here the CDR3 reads CASSAGQGIWASPLHF. As DNA, the CDR3 is TGTGCCAGCAGTGCCGGACAGGGGATTTGGGCTTCACCCCTCCACTTT.